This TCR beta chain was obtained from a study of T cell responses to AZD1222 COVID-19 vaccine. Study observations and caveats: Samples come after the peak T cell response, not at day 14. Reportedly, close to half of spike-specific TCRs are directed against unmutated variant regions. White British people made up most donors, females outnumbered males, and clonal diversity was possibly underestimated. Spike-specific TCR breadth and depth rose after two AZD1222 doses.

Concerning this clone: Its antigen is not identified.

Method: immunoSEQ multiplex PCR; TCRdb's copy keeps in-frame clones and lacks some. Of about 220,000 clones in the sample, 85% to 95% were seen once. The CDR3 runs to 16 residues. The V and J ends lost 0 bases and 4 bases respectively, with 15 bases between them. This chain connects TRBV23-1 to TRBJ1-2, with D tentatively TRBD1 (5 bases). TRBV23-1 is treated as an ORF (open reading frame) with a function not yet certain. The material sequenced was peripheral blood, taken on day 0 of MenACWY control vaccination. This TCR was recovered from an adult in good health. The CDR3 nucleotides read TGCGCCAGCAGTCAATCGCGAGGGGCGAGCGCCTATGGCTACACCTTC. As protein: CASSQSRGASAYGYTF.